The source of this T cell receptor beta chain is a study of identical twins. General study results and limits: It was cross-sectional statistical analysis, not following the same donors, that the conclusions relied on. Models, which agreed with sharing between unrelated individuals, nonetheless underestimated the out-of-frame TCR alpha sharing seen in monozygotic twins.

There are many counts of this clonotype. The antigen is undetermined. MiXCR, run by TCRdb on the 5' RACE reads, gives a single entry per CDR3 protein. The table lists approximately 670,000 distinct CDR3 sequences, 5.5% to 7.5% of them singletons. Germline loops: CDR1 MNHEY, CDR2 SVGAGI. V was pared by 2 bases and J by 5 bases, with 11 bases of the junction left unmatched. The CDR3 covers 18 residues. Sequenced sample: naive T cells sorted from blood. The TCR was taken from a man younger than 30 in good health. The chain joins TRBV6-5 to TRBJ2-2; 10 bases fit TRBD2. The CDR3 region is CASSYRIDGLAETGELFF. CDR3 bases: TGTGCCAGCAGTTACCGAATAGACGGACTAGCGGAGACCGGGGAGCTGTTTTTT.